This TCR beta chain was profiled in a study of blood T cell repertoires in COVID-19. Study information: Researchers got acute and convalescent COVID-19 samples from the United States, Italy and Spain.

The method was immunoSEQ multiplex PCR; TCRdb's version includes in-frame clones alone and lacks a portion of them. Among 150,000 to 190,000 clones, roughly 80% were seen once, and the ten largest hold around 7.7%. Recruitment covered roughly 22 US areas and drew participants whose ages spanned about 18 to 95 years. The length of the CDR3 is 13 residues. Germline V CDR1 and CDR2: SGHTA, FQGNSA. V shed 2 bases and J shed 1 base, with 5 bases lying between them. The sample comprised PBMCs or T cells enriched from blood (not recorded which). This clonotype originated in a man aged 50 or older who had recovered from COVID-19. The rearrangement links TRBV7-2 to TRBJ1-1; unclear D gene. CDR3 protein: CASSLNKNTEAFF. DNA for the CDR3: TGTGCCAGCAGCTTAAACAAGAACACTGAAGCTTTCTTT.